In its sample, the clone carrying this TCR beta chain was seen once. This sample stems from a study of CD8 T cells in Susac syndrome. TCR beta from blood CD8+ and CD4+ T cells was sequenced. With random hexamers, 0.5 to 1 ug RNA was reverse transcribed. Each CDR3 protein is one row after TCRdb ran MiXCR on the immunoSEQ multiplex PCR reads. This sample yields approximately 210,000 distinct CDR3 sequences, of which about 95% are seen a single time; 0.15% belongs to the top ten. Trimming removed 6 bases at V and 1 base at J, with 25 bases between. CDR3 length equals 20 residues. The germline gives CDR1 MNHEY, CDR2 SMNVEV (reference sequence).

V is TRBV27 and J is TRBJ2-6; no reliable D call. This sequence was found in a human donor with Susac syndrome. Sequencing was performed on CD4+ T cells from PBMCs. The CDR3 DNA follows: TGTGCCAGCAGAACGCTAGACTTACCCCCGTTTCGGTCTGGGGCCAACGTCCTGACTTTC. Translated, it gives CASRTLDLPPFRSGANVLTF.